This TCR beta chain was captured by sequencing in a study of technical replicates of blood from several donors. TCRdb's table, derived via immunoSEQ multiplex PCR, lists solely in-frame clones and lacks some. The sample lists under 90,000 clones; just over 90% were seen once. This CDR3 has 14 amino acids. Germline-derived CDR1 and CDR2 are SGHTS and YDEGEE. The trim removed 2 bases at V and 5 bases at J, leaving 6 bases unmatched. The chain employs TRBV5-8 and TRBJ1-2; TRBD1 matches 7 bases. The material sequenced was T cells isolated from PBMCs. The source is a human donor in good health. CDR3 amino acids: CASSFWAGGYGYTF. The CDR3 DNA reads as TGTGCCAGCAGCTTTTGGGCAGGGGGGTATGGCTACACCTTC.